The 30 T cell receptor beta chains below all came from one sample that was sequenced in a study of human T cells and chemical hapten exposure. Time point: patch test 1, 2 weeks after DPC sensitization. As for treatment: therapeutic diphenylcyclopropenone sensitization with weekly scalp DPC. TCRdb recomputed calls from the RACE reads with MiXCR, one row per CDR3 protein. The top ten clones hold roughly 3.4% of a sample with tens of thousands of distinct CDR3 sequences, 12% of them seen once. The sequencing here drew on whole blood, taken in connection with sensitization to the hapten diphenylcyclopropenone (DPC). All receptors come from a woman aged 55 to 70 with alopecia areata. Some clones in this sample may be carry-over from other donors' samples.

This clonotype was seen repeatedly, ten times or more. This sequence joins TRBV3-1 and TRBJ1-5, with TRBD1 matching over 9 bases. Germline V gene data show CDR1 as LGHDT and CDR2 as YNNKEL (reference sequence). With V trimmed by 1 base and J by 0 bases, 1 base remained unmatched. The CDR3 spans 16 residues. As DNA, the CDR3 is TGTGCCAGCAGCCAAGGGACAGGGGCTAGCAATCAGCCCCAGCATTTT. It encodes CASSQGTGASNQPQHF.

This clonotype was detected many times. The gene calls are TRBV5-1 and TRBJ2-1; unclear D gene. The CDR3 is made up of 14 amino acids. The V gene's germline CDR1 is SGHRS and CDR2 YFSETQ. The ends were cut back, 3 bases at V and 5 bases at J, with 12 bases in the middle. The DNA for the CDR3 is TGCGCCAGCAGCTCCGGCCTTCCCAACAATGAGCAGTTCTTC. It encodes CASSSGLPNNEQFF.

This clonotype was seen only a few times. This chain joins TRBV21-1 and TRBJ1-6; TRBD1 is the table's D call and was not checked against the DNA. TRBV21-1 is a recognized pseudogene. The CDR3 covers 18 residues. In DNA form, the CDR3 reads TGTGCCAGCAGCAAATACATAAGGGGGCACTCCTATAATTCACCCCTCCACTTT. Protein: CASSKYIRGHSYNSPLHF.

There are a few counts of this clonotype. This chain uses TRBV5-8 with TRBJ1-6; perhaps TRBD1 as D (5 bases). The V end was cut by 4 bases, the J end by 8 bases, with 22 bases between. The CDR3 spans 17 residues. CDR1 and CDR2 (germline): SGHTS, YDEGEE. CDR3 coding DNA: TGTGCCAGCAGCCTCGTAAGTGGGGCGCGGATCGATTCACCCCTCCACTTT. Protein sequence: CASSLVSGARIDSPLHF.

The gene calls are TRBV29-1 and TRBJ2-5; D not certain. The CDR3 is 12 residues long. CDR1 is SQVTM, CDR2 ANQGSEA, per germline. Trimming removed 3 bases from V and 4 bases from J, with 9 bases in between. CDR3 amino acids: CSVDGYGETQYF. The CDR3, as DNA: TGCAGCGTTGACGGCTACGGAGAGACCCAGTACTTC.

The sample holds many counts of this clonotype. The rearrangement links TRBV27 to TRBJ2-3, with unresolved D. The CDR3 sequence is 13 residues long. Germline V CDR1 and CDR2: MNHEY, SMNVEV (reference sequence). V lost 1 base to trimming and J lost 1 base, with 3 bases between them. For the CDR3, the DNA is TGTGCCAGCAGTTTATTCGGCACAGATACGCAGTATTTT. This codes for CASSLFGTDTQYF.

Only a few counts were recorded for this clonotype. V gene TRBV5-4 combines with J gene TRBJ2-7, with 10 bases aligning to TRBD2. The CDR3 consists of 16 residues. The J segment lost 0 bases and the V segment lost 4 bases, leaving 7 bases of the junction unmatched. CDR1 is SGHNT and CDR2 is YYREEE in the germline V gene (reference sequence). CDR3 DNA sequence: TGTGCCAGCAGCCCAATAGCGGGGGGAACCTCCTACGAGCAGTACTTC. It translates to CASSPIAGGTSYEQYF.

In its sample, this clonotype was seen many times. Germline and junction disagree at one end, which may indicate a read error. The chain uses TRBV7-7 and TRBJ2-2; D gene ambiguous. The CDR3 loop spans 15 amino acids. The germline V gene encodes CDR1 SSHAT and CDR2 FNYEAQ (reference sequence). This chain's CDR3 is CASSLSLANTGELFF. In DNA, the CDR3 is TGTGCTAGCAGCTTAAGCCTAGCGAACACCGGGGAGCTGTTTTTT.

This clonotype was picked up many times. The chain combines TRBV30 with TRBJ2-5; possibly TRBD1 for D (6 bases). CDR1 and CDR2 from the germline V gene are GTSNPN and SVGIG (reference sequence). Trimming stripped 8 bases from V and 4 bases from J, with 14 bases between. There are 12 residues in the CDR3. The CDR3 loop is CAGKGGGETQYF. The CDR3 region has the DNA TGTGCCGGGAAAGGGGGTGGAGAGACCCAGTACTTC.

This chain uses TRBV2 with TRBJ1-2, with D tentatively TRBD1 (6 bases). Looked up from germline, CDR1 is SNHLY and CDR2 is FYNNEI. V was clipped by 3 bases and J by 8 bases, with 22 bases between them. This CDR3 has 16 amino acids. The CDR3 DNA is TGTGCCAGCAGTGAGAGGTTAATATCAGGGGCCGCAGGCTACACCTTC. Amino acid sequence: CASSERLISGAAGYTF.

This clonotype has ten or more counts. The CDR3 DNA is TGTGCCAGCAGCTACCGACAGGGTGCTTTTAGCACAGATACGCAGTATTTT. This translates into CASSYRQGAFSTDTQYF. The gene calls are TRBV7-2 and TRBJ2-3; 7 bases are a match to TRBD1. The CDR3 sequence is 17 residues long. Germline V lookup: CDR1 SGHTA, CDR2 FQGNSA. After removal of 4 bases from V and 0 bases from J, the junction contained 10 bases not matched to a gene.

Only a few counts were recorded for this clonotype. This chain joins TRBV20-1 and TRBJ2-1, with 8 bases matching TRBD2. V gave up 5 bases and J gave up 4 bases; unmatched junction bases: 10. Looked up from germline, CDR1 is DFQATT and CDR2 is SNEGSKA (reference sequence). The CDR3 is made up of 15 amino acids. CDR3 loop: CSAPILAERYNEQFF. As DNA, the CDR3 is TGCAGTGCTCCCATACTAGCGGAGAGATACAATGAGCAGTTCTTC.

This clonotype was counted at least ten times. This rearrangement joins TRBV19 to TRBJ2-3, with TRBD1 identical over 9 bases. This CDR3 is 15 amino acids long. Germline values: CDR1 LNHDA, CDR2 SQIVND (reference sequence). V was pared by 3 bases and J by 4 bases, with 5 bases of the junction left unmatched. The CDR3 region is CASSILGQGADTQYF. The CDR3 bases are TGTGCCAGTAGTATCCTGGGACAGGGTGCAGATACGCAGTATTTT.

This chain joins TRBV7-9 and TRBJ1-2; D is ambiguous. Germline CDR1 reads SEHNR; CDR2 reads FQNEAQ (reference sequence). The ends were cut back, 5 bases at V and 0 bases at J, with 16 bases in the middle. This CDR3 region has 16 residues. CDR3 sequence: CASSPRTELANYGYTF. The CDR3 nucleotides are TGTGCCAGCAGCCCGCGGACCGAGTTAGCTAACTATGGCTACACCTTC.

With regard to this clonotype: Because the CDR3 is missing its conserved closing phenylalanine or tryptophan, this is likely a read error. The chain employs TRBV5-1 and TRBJ1-1; tentative D call: TRBD1 (6 bases). The CDR3 has 15 residues. Deletions cut 0 bases from V and 5 bases from J, with 14 bases between. The germline V gene has CDR1 SGHRS and CDR2 YFSETQ. The CDR3 DNA reads as TGCGCCAGCAGCTTGGACGTAGGAGGGGGTACTGAAGCTTTCTCT. Translated: CASSLDVGGGTEAFS.

This clonotype was seen at least ten times. V is TRBV12-3 or TRBV12-4 and J is TRBJ1-5; no reliable D call. The V end lost 0 bases, the J end lost 4 bases, and 7 bases lay between the germline ends. This CDR3 contains 14 residues. CDR3 coding DNA: TGTGCCAGCAGTTTAGCAGTTCGGAATCAGCCCCAGCATTTT. It encodes CASSLAVRNQPQHF.

This clonotype appeared many times. One end of the junction is discordant with germline, which a read error may explain. This sequence joins TRBV7-7 and TRBJ2-2; 12 bases match TRBD1. CDR3 length equals 16 residues. Germline CDR1 SSHAT, CDR2 FNYEAQ (reference sequence). DNA for the CDR3: TGTGCTAGCAGCGGGGGACAGGGGGCCTTCACCGGGGAGCTGTTTTTT. Its protein is CASSGGQGAFTGELFF.

This clonotype was recorded at least ten times. The chain is built from TRBV12-3 or TRBV12-4 and TRBJ2-3, with D perhaps TRBD1 (5 bases). V shed 5 bases and J shed 4 bases, with 16 bases lying between them. This CDR3 spans 15 amino acids. The CDR3 here is CASSPQITGADTQYF. DNA of the CDR3: TGTGCCAGCAGTCCGCAAATCACAGGCGCAGATACGCAGTATTTT.

Notes on this clonotype: This may come from a read error, since a much larger clone is one base off. The gene calls are TRBV19 and TRBJ1-5; 12 nucleotides line up with TRBD1. This CDR3 contains 14 residues. Germline V CDR1 and CDR2: LNHDA, SQIVND (reference sequence). CDR3 sequence: CASSGTGGNQPRHF. In DNA form, the CDR3 reads TGTGCCAGTAGCGGGACAGGGGGCAATCAGCCCCGGCATTTT. Full variable domain (outside the CDR3, taken from reference TRBV19 and TRBJ1-5): DGGITQSPKYLFRKEGQNVTLSCEQNLNHDAMYWYRQDPGQGLRLIYYSQIVNDFQKGDIAEGYSVSREKKESFPLTVTSAQKNPTAFYLCASSGTGGNQPRHFGDGTRLSIL.

This clonotype was detected ten times or more. The V gene is TRBV20-1, the J gene TRBJ1-5; D is unresolved. V was shortened by 4 bases and J by 0 bases, with 4 bases between the two germline ends. Germline loops: CDR1 DFQATT, CDR2 SNEGSKA (reference sequence). CDR3 size: 12 residues. The CDR3 sequence: CSAKYSNQPQHF. The DNA of the CDR3 is TGCAGTGCTAAGTATAGCAATCAGCCCCAGCATTTT.

This clonotype turned up a few times. Here the CDR3 reads CASSRQNSPLHF. CDR3 bases: TGCGCCAGCAGCCGACAGAATTCACCCCTCCACTTT. V usage is TRBV4-1 and J usage is TRBJ1-6, with D possibly matching TRBD1 (5 bases). V was shortened by 4 bases and J by 7 bases, with 5 bases between the two germline ends. Germline assignment: CDR1 MGHRA and CDR2 YSYEKL. The CDR3 has 12 residues.

This clonotype was seen a few times. This rearrangement joins TRBV3-1 to TRBJ2-1; 11 bases are a match to TRBD2. V shed 5 bases, J shed 8 bases, and the junction held 5 bases outside the gene matches. The CDR3 has 14 residues. Germline values: CDR1 LGHDT, CDR2 YNNKEL (reference sequence). The CDR3 here is CASSFSGGADEQFF. The CDR3 nucleotides are TGTGCCAGCAGCTTTAGCGGGGGGGCCGATGAGCAGTTCTTC.

V gene TRBV11-3 combines with J gene TRBJ2-2; D remains unclear. V lost 0 bases to trimming and J lost 1 base, with 3 bases between them. Germline V gene lookup returns CDR1 SGHNT and CDR2 YENEEA. This CDR3 contains 14 residues. In DNA form, the CDR3 reads TGTGCCAGCAGCTTAGAGGGGAACACCGGGGAGCTGTTTTTT. It yields the protein CASSLEGNTGELFF.

This clonotype was seen a handful of times. The chain uses TRBV29-1 and TRBJ2-7, with a possible D match to TRBD1 (5 bases). This CDR3 is 14 amino acids long. The V gene's germline CDR1 is SQVTM and CDR2 ANQGSEA. Trimming cost V 3 bases and J 6 bases, with 18 bases left between them. CDR3 sequence: CSVETTAYGSEQYF. For the CDR3, the DNA is TGCAGCGTTGAGACGACAGCCTATGGTTCCGAGCAGTACTTC.

At least ten counts were recorded for this clonotype. The chain is built from TRBV7-9 and TRBJ2-1; D call uncertain. CDR1 and CDR2 (germline): SEHNR, FQNEAQ (reference sequence). The ends were cut back, 3 bases at V and 7 bases at J, with 7 bases in the middle. This CDR3 has 12 residues. In DNA form, the CDR3 reads TGTGCCAGCAGCTTTGGGGATAATGAGCAGTTCTTC. This gives the protein CASSFGDNEQFF.

This clonotype appeared many times. V is TRBV7-9 and J is TRBJ1-2; no clear D. The V and J ends lost 6 bases and 2 bases respectively, with 19 bases between them. Germline V gene lookup returns CDR1 SEHNR and CDR2 FQNEAQ (reference sequence). The CDR3 is 16 residues long. The CDR3 spells CASSVVGKHGNYGYTF. The CDR3 DNA reads TGTGCCAGCAGTGTAGTAGGCAAGCACGGAAACTATGGCTACACCTTC.

This clonotype was seen repeatedly, ten times or more. The CDR3, as DNA: TGTGCCAGCAGCTTAGCGAATCAGGGGGTCACTGAAGCTTTCTTT. This gives the protein CASSLANQGVTEAFF. The V gene is TRBV7-9, the J gene TRBJ1-1, with 7 bases fitting TRBD1. The germline gives CDR1 SEHNR, CDR2 FQNEAQ (reference sequence). CDR3 length equals 15 residues. Germline trimming cut 0 bases from V and 4 bases from J; bases unmatched to any gene: 5.

This sequence joins TRBV7-9 and TRBJ1-1; D uncertain. CDR1 and CDR2 from the germline V gene are SEHNR and FQNEAQ (reference sequence). Trimming removed 2 bases at V and 4 bases at J, with 11 bases between. The CDR3 has 14 residues. The chain's CDR3 is CASSLLYFSTEAFF. In DNA, the CDR3 is TGTGCCAGCAGCTTATTGTACTTCAGCACTGAAGCTTTCTTT.

The table lists this clonotype with a few counts. V and J are TRBV5-1 and TRBJ1-3; TRBD1 might be the D (6 bases). V was shortened by 4 bases and J by 2 bases, with 7 bases between the two germline ends. The CDR3 is made up of 13 amino acids. CDR1 and CDR2 (germline): SGHRS, YFSETQ. CDR3 sequence (DNA): TGCGCCAGCAGCGGGGACACTGGAAACACCATATATTTT. Translated, it gives CASSGDTGNTIYF.

This clonotype occurred many times. The chain has TRBV29-1 and TRBJ2-7; 11 nucleotides match TRBD1. Looked up from germline, CDR1 is SQVTM and CDR2 is ANQGSEA. CDR3 size: 15 residues. J gave up 3 bases and V 8 bases, and 12 bases lay outside the gene matches. The CDR3 reads CSSRPSGTGGYEQYF. CDR3 DNA: TGCAGCTCCCGTCCCAGCGGGACAGGGGGCTACGAGCAGTACTTC.